These 30 T cell receptor beta chains were all obtained from the same sample, sequenced in a study of cytomegalovirus exposure and HLA in healthy donors. A multiplex PCR was run with 60 Vbeta primers and 13 Jbeta primers. The assay was immunoSEQ multiplex PCR, and TCRdb's table has in-frame clones only and misses some. The sample carries 110,000 to 150,000 clones, around 77% recorded once. The sequencing sample was made of PBMCs. The receptor set was obtained from a man aged 25 to 40 in good health and CMV-seronegative.

This clone was detected once. This chain links TRBV28 with TRBJ2-7, with D perhaps matching TRBD2 (6 bases). Germline assignment: CDR1 MDHEN and CDR2 SYDVKM. This CDR3 is built from 15 residues. Trimming cost V 4 bases and J 0 bases, with 13 bases left between them. CDR3 amino acids: CASSSTPGLSYEQYF. CDR3 coding DNA: TGTGCCAGCAGTTCTACTCCGGGACTCTCCTACGAGCAGTACTTC.

The rearrangement joins TRBV30 to TRBJ1-4; no definite D call. V shed 1 base and J shed 7 bases, with 10 bases lying between them. This CDR3 region has 13 residues. Germline CDR1 reads GTSNPN; CDR2 reads SVGIG (reference sequence). The CDR3 DNA reads as TGTGCCTGGAGTGGTAGAGGGTTTGAAAAACTGTTTTTT. Translating gives CAWSGRGFEKLFF.

The J gene is TRBJ2-7, the V gene TRBV7-6, with a weak D call TRBD2 (5 bases). This CDR3 has 16 amino acids. V lost 1 base to trimming and J lost 2 bases, with 15 bases between them. Per germline, CDR1 SGHVS and CDR2 FNYEAQ. The CDR3 loop reads CASSLVGGAQTYEQYF. The CDR3 DNA reads as TGTGCCAGCAGCTTAGTAGGAGGAGCGCAAACCTACGAGCAGTACTTC.

The gene calls are TRBV19 and TRBJ1-1; D remains unclear. V gave up 6 bases and J gave up 4 bases, with 15 bases separating them. The CDR3 has 14 amino acids. Per the germline V gene, CDR1 is LNHDA and CDR2 is SQIVND (reference sequence). CDR3 residues: CASRRGSGSTEAFF. In nucleotides, the CDR3 is TGTGCCAGTAGGCGAGGGAGCGGGAGCACTGAAGCTTTCTTT.

This chain connects TRBV5-1 to TRBJ1-2, with D perhaps matching TRBD1 (6 bases). Germline lookup yields CDR1 SGHRS and CDR2 YFSETQ. This CDR3 region has 12 residues. Between the trimmed V and J ends, which lost 1 base and 5 bases, there was a span of 6 bases. Here the CDR3 reads CASSLTGYGYTF. CDR3 DNA: TGCGCCAGCAGCTTGACAGGGTATGGCTACACCTTC.

This sequence joins TRBV28 and TRBJ1-2, with D perhaps TRBD1 (6 bases). This CDR3 spans 15 amino acids. Germline V gene data show CDR1 as MDHEN and CDR2 as SYDVKM. Trimming cost V 3 bases and J 8 bases, with 19 bases left between them. CDR3 bases: TGTGCCAGCAGTTTTTTCGGTCAGGGGCAGGGAGGCTACACCTTC. As protein: CASSFFGQGQGGYTF.

The chain is built from TRBV5-4 and TRBJ2-1, with TRBD2 identical over 7 bases. The germline gives CDR1 SGHNT, CDR2 YYREEE (reference sequence). CDR3 size: 14 residues. Trimming took 4 bases from V and 6 from J; bases not matched to a gene: 7. As DNA, the CDR3 is TGTGCCAGCAGCCAGGGACTACGAGTCAATGAGCAGTTCTTC. It translates to CASSQGLRVNEQFF.

The rearrangement joins TRBV5-1 to TRBJ2-7; D not certain. This CDR3 contains 11 residues. V dropped 0 bases and J dropped 8 bases, with 6 bases sitting between them. Germline loops: CDR1 SGHRS, CDR2 YFSETQ. The CDR3 DNA sequence: TGCGCCAGCAGCTTGGGAACTAAGCAGTACTTC. As protein: CASSLGTKQYF.

This clone turned up a few times. The rearrangement joins TRBV6-1 to TRBJ2-2; possible D gene TRBD2, 5 bases. Looked up from germline, CDR1 is MNHNS and CDR2 is SASEGT. The CDR3 spans 12 residues. Trimming cost V 6 bases and J 6 bases, with 8 bases left between them. The DNA of the CDR3 is TGTGCCAGCAGAGACGGGGCCGGGGAGCTGTTTTTT. Encoded protein: CASRDGAGELFF.

The chain carries TRBV28 and TRBJ1-2; D not resolved. The CDR3 length is 14 residues. Germline V lookup: CDR1 MDHEN, CDR2 SYDVKM. Trimming took off 3 bases at V and 0 bases at J, with 8 bases between the two ends. CDR3 nucleotides: TGTGCCAGCAGTTTTATCACTACTAACTATGGCTACACCTTC. Its translation: CASSFITTNYGYTF.

This sequence joins TRBV7-9 and TRBJ1-2, with D possibly TRBD1 on 6 matching bases. Germline assignment: CDR1 SEHNR and CDR2 FQNEAQ (reference sequence). The CDR3 contains 13 residues. The V gene lost 0 bases and the J gene lost 6 bases, with 8 bases spanning the gap. The CDR3 region is CASSLAGQHGYTF. The CDR3 bases are TGTGCCAGCAGCTTAGCGGGACAACATGGCTACACCTTC.

The chain couples TRBV28 to TRBJ2-7; D is possibly TRBD1 (6 bases). Trimming removed 1 base at V and 3 bases at J, with 10 bases between. The germline gives CDR1 MDHEN, CDR2 SYDVKM. This CDR3 is 14 amino acids long. The CDR3, as DNA: TGTGCCAGCAGTTTATACAGGGTAGGCTACGAGCAGTACTTC. This sequence encodes CASSLYRVGYEQYF.

This clone was recorded a few times. The V gene is TRBV6-5, the J gene TRBJ1-5; tentative D call: TRBD1 (6 bases). The germline V gene encodes CDR1 MNHEY and CDR2 SVGAGI. The CDR3 length is 15 residues. With 6 bases removed from V and 0 bases from J, the gap between germline ends came to 12 bases. The CDR3 loop is CASRAQGDSNQPQHF. CDR3 DNA sequence: TGTGCCAGCAGGGCACAGGGTGATAGCAATCAGCCCCAGCATTTT.

The rearrangement joins TRBV11-2 to TRBJ2-7; the D is unclear. CDR1 is SGHAT and CDR2 is FQNNGV in the germline V gene. There are 14 residues in the CDR3. Trimming took 3 bases from V and 0 from J, leaving 9 bases between them. DNA of the CDR3: TGTGCCAGCAGCTTGGAGCCAATCTCCTACGAGCAGTACTTC. Protein product: CASSLEPISYEQYF.

The CDR3 bases are TGTGCCAGTAGTCCCTACGACAGATTTGAAGCTTTCTTT. Translating gives CASSPYDRFEAFF. The gene calls are TRBV19 and TRBJ1-1; perhaps TRBD1 as D (5 bases). Trimming left V 5 bases short and J 7 bases short, with 14 bases between. From germline, CDR1 is LNHDA and CDR2 SQIVND (reference sequence). The CDR3 is 13 amino acids.

This sequence joins TRBV4-1 and TRBJ2-3; 7 bases align to TRBD2. The CDR3 runs to 17 residues. Unmatched junction bases numbered 11, after V lost 0 bases and J lost 5 bases. From germline, CDR1 is MGHRA and CDR2 YSYEKL. CDR3 in amino acids: CASSQEGGGPEGDTQYF. The CDR3 DNA reads as TGCGCCAGCAGCCAAGAGGGGGGGGGACCCGAGGGAGATACGCAGTATTTT.

There are many counts of this clone. V is TRBV6-4 and J is TRBJ1-1; 7 nucleotides line up with TRBD1. Trimming cost V 2 bases and J 3 bases; bases outside gene matches: 0. The CDR3 is made up of 13 amino acids. Germline-derived CDR1 and CDR2 are MRHNA and SNTAGT. This CDR3 is CASSDRGHTEAFF. The CDR3, as DNA: TGTGCCAGCAGTGACAGGGGGCACACTGAAGCTTTCTTT.

This sequence joins TRBV7-6 and TRBJ2-5; 10 positions match TRBD1. Germline-derived CDR1 and CDR2 are SGHVS and FNYEAQ. The V and J ends lost 7 bases and 3 bases, in that order; junction bases with no gene match: 8. This CDR3 contains 15 residues. The CDR3 protein is CASTRWGTGEETQYF. CDR3 nucleotides: TGTGCCAGCACCCGGTGGGGGACAGGGGAAGAGACCCAGTACTTC.

The chain combines TRBV18 with TRBJ2-7, with 9 bases that match TRBD2. V shed 2 bases, J shed 0 bases, and the junction held 14 bases outside the gene matches. Germline CDR1 and CDR2: KGHSH and LQKENI. This CDR3 region has 19 residues. CDR3 protein: CASSPWRGTSPPSSYEQYF. The CDR3 DNA is TGTGCCAGCTCACCATGGCGGGGGACTAGCCCCCCGAGCTCCTACGAGCAGTACTTC. The full variable domain, completed using reference TRBV18 and TRBJ2-7, is NAGVMQNPRHLVRRRGQEARLRCSPMKGHSHVYWYRQLPEEGLKFMVYLQKENIIDESGMPKERFSAEFPKEGPSILRIQQVVRGDSAAYFCASSPWRGTSPPSSYEQYFGPGTRLTVT.

The gene calls are TRBV6-5 and TRBJ2-7, with a possible D match to TRBD1 (6 bases). CDR3 size: 12 residues. Trimming took off 3 bases at V and 6 bases at J, with 9 bases between the two ends. In germline, CDR1 is MNHEY, CDR2 SVGAGI. The CDR3 sequence is CASSYNRVEQYF. CDR3 bases: TGTGCCAGCAGTTATAACAGGGTCGAGCAGTACTTC.

The chain couples TRBV28 to TRBJ2-7; 11 bases agree with TRBD2. Germline CDR1 and CDR2: MDHEN and SYDVKM. Trimming at V came to 8 bases and at J to 2 bases, leaving 2 bases not matched to a gene. The CDR3 covers 13 residues. The CDR3 DNA reads TGTGCCAGCTCGGGACTAGCGGCCTACGAGCAGTACTTC. Its protein is CASSGLAAYEQYF.

Worth noting for this clone: At the DNA level, this CDR3 is encoded by other sequences in the same sample as well. V is TRBV5-1 and J is TRBJ1-3, with a weak D call TRBD1 (5 bases). Germline V gives CDR1 SGHRS, CDR2 YFSETQ. The CDR3 has 15 amino acids. Trimming cost V 4 bases and J 0 bases, with 11 bases left between them. CDR3 DNA sequence: TGCGCCAGCAGCCCGGGGGGGGTCTCTGGAAACACCATATATTTT. It specifies CASSPGGVSGNTIYF.

The gene calls are TRBV5-1 and TRBJ2-7; D might be TRBD2 (5 bases). V dropped 4 bases and J dropped 6 bases, with 17 bases sitting between them. Germline assignment: CDR1 SGHRS and CDR2 YFSETQ. The CDR3 is 14 residues long. This chain's CDR3 is CASSIGIVGFEQYF. The CDR3 region has the DNA TGCGCCAGCAGCATCGGGATTGTCGGTTTCGAGCAGTACTTC.

The chain employs TRBV2 and TRBJ1-5; possibly TRBD1 for D (6 bases). There are 14 residues in the CDR3. CDR1 is SNHLY, CDR2 FYNNEI, per germline. V shed 5 bases and J shed 4 bases, with 12 bases lying between them. The DNA for the CDR3 is TGTGCCAGCAGTTTTCAGGGGTCAAATCAGCCCCAGCATTTT. It codes for CASSFQGSNQPQHF.

This clone showed up just once. The chain combines TRBV28 with TRBJ1-1, with D hard to call. The V gene's germline CDR1 is MDHEN and CDR2 SYDVKM. There are 13 residues in the CDR3. The V end lost 11 bases, the J end lost 1 base, and 14 bases lay between the germline ends. The CDR3 DNA sequence: TGTGCCGCAATGCGACTGACGAACACTGAAGCTTTCTTT. As protein: CAAMRLTNTEAFF.

This rearrangement joins TRBV6-5 to TRBJ1-2; 8 bases align to TRBD1. Losses at the gene ends were 6 bases for V and 4 bases for J; bases not matched to a gene: 4. This CDR3 has 13 residues. Germline V gene data show CDR1 as MNHEY and CDR2 as SVGAGI. CDR3 sequence reads: CASRDRAGYGYTF. The CDR3 DNA reads TGTGCCAGCAGGGACAGGGCCGGCTATGGCTACACCTTC.

V and J are TRBV9 and TRBJ2-2; D gene unclear. The germline V and J ends were trimmed by 7 bases and 1 base, with 8 bases remaining between them. The CDR3 totals 13 residues. Germline V gene sequence: CDR1 SGDLS, CDR2 YYNGEE. Written as DNA, the CDR3 is TGTGCCAGCTCCCCCTGGAACACCGGGGAGCTGTTTTTT. It yields the protein CASSPWNTGELFF.

The chain has TRBV6-1 and TRBJ1-1, with a tentative D call TRBD1 (5 bases). The CDR3 extends over 14 amino acids. Germline V CDR1 and CDR2: MNHNS, SASEGT. Trimming cost V 5 bases and J 8 bases, with 18 bases left between them. For the CDR3, the DNA is TGTGCCAGCAGTCGGAGGGGACCCCTGGGGGAAGCTTTCTTT. It codes for CASSRRGPLGEAFF.

The rearrangement joins TRBV6-5 to TRBJ2-3, with D maybe TRBD1 (5 bases). Germline V gene data show CDR1 as MNHEY and CDR2 as SVGAGI. This CDR3 contains 16 residues. V lost 0 bases and J lost 0, with 10 bases in between. The CDR3 bases are TGTGCCAGCAGTTACTCCCGACAGACTAGCACAGATACGCAGTATTTT. Translating gives CASSYSRQTSTDTQYF.

This clone was picked up one time. The chain's CDR3 is CARTQETQYF. The CDR3 DNA sequence: TGCGCCAGGACACAAGAGACCCAGTACTTC. The chain employs TRBV5-1 and TRBJ2-5; D gene ambiguous. Germline loops: CDR1 SGHRS, CDR2 YFSETQ. V dropped 8 bases and J dropped 2 bases, with 4 bases sitting between them. The CDR3 length is 10 residues.